The entry that follows covers one TCR beta chain sequence. The source of the sample is a study of beta chain features in type 1 diabetes. Since all of the isolated RNA was reverse transcribed, expressed TCRB transcripts were what got sequenced. Generated by immunoSEQ multiplex PCR, the TCRdb table keeps only in-frame clones and is missing some. Of some 500,000 clones in the sample, 9.5% to 12% were seen once. The sequence derives from a woman aged 18-30 years in good health. The source material was naive CD4+ T cells from blood.

The CDR3 here is CATSRARGVGETQYF. The CDR3, as DNA: TGTGCCACCAGCAGAGCTAGAGGGGTCGGAGAGACCCAGTACTTC. The gene calls are TRBV15 and TRBJ2-5; D possibly uses TRBD1 or TRBD2 (5 bases each). The CDR3 runs to 15 residues. The V end was cut by 1 base, the J end by 4 bases, with 13 bases between. Germline CDR1 reads LNHNV; CDR2 reads YYDKDF (reference sequence). Using reference TRBV15 and TRBJ2-5 for the parts outside the CDR3, the full variable domain is DAMVIQNPRYQVTQFGKPVTLSCSQTLNHNVMYWYQQKSSQAPKLLFHYYDKDFNNEADTPDNFQSRRPNTSFCFLDIRSPGLGDTAMYLCATSRARGVGETQYFGPGTRLLVL.